This TCR beta chain was documented in a study of breast tumors, draining lymph nodes, adjacent tissues. Study-level findings and limits: Compared with lymph nodes, tumors were less diverse; compared with nontumor tissue, more. Tumor T cell lymph node origin was a supported hypothesis, not proven. Findings are consistent with lymph node origin and intratumoral expansion of most tumor T cells.

Comment on this clonotype: The antigen is undetermined.

TCRdb re-derived calls from the multiplex PCR reads in MiXCR, one entry per CDR3 protein. The profile covers 70,000 to 85,000 distinct CDR3 sequences, with approximately 19% appearing a single time and less than 3% taken by the ten largest. The lymph nodes were axillary draining lymph nodes from breast cancer patients. The sample comprised axillary lymph node tissue. The sequence was obtained from a female donor with breast cancer. Some clones in this sample may be carry-over from other donors' samples.

CDR3 loop: CASRDLGGERMRIHEQYF. The CDR3 nucleotides read TGTGCCAGTAGGGATCTGGGGGGGGAAAGGATGAGGATCCACGAGCAGTACTTC. The J gene is TRBJ2-7, the V gene TRBV19; 7 bases align to TRBD2. The length of the CDR3 is 18 residues. Per germline, CDR1 LNHDA and CDR2 SQIVND (reference sequence). With V trimmed by 6 bases and J by 5 bases, 22 bases remained unmatched.